This T cell receptor beta chain was retrieved from a study of blood T cell repertoires in COVID-19. This CDR3 has 15 amino acids. Germline V gene sequence: CDR1 MNHEY, CDR2 SVGAGI. After removal of 6 bases from V and 8 bases from J, the junction contained 11 bases not matched to a gene. As processed by the authors: How many nucleated cells were present was estimated from reference gene primer amplification. The repertoire was sequenced with immunoSEQ multiplex PCR; TCRdb's copy has only in-frame clones and lacks some. That table is the source of V, J and clone size, and D and trimming were worked out from the DNA. This sample has around 700,000 clones, with approximately 90% found just once.

Sample: peripheral blood. The rearrangement links TRBV6-5 to TRBJ1-2, with 11 nucleotides matching TRBD1. The receptor was isolated from a woman aged 18-35 years with acute or convalescent COVID-19. The CDR3 protein is CASRPLTDRGHGYTF. The CDR3 DNA sequence: TGTGCCAGCAGACCTCTTACGGACAGGGGGCACGGCTACACCTTC.